The present entry profiles one T cell receptor beta chain with its context. Its antigen is unknown. No much larger clone is present one base from it, and per-base qualities are unavailable. Library prep was done by the immunoSEQ multiplex PCR assay. High-throughput TCR-beta CDR3 sequencing of genomic DNA from most patients was performed by Adaptive Biotechnologies. The authors' analysis ran thus. TCR sequencing data were retrieved from Adaptive's ImmunoSEQ software for around 20 patients, whereas a few other patients were processed with MiXCR and VDJtools. CDR3 nucleotide sequences shared by donor and recipient were removed because the origin of these sequences could not be assigned. To be classed as alloreactive, a clone needed at least 2-fold expansion over unstimulated cells and a minimum CFSE-low frequency of 0.002% (template counts) or 0.001% (read counts). A clone was considered mappable if detected in the sequenced pre-transplant spleen, lymph node, or MLR CFSE-low populations of the donor or recipient. The cumulative frequency of alloreactive clones was calculated as a percentage of all sequences, weighted by copy number. TCRdb re-hosts the immuneACCESS table, in-frame sequences only. Its copies lack some clones; in the studies checked, an unresolved V gene accounts for under half of them, and the cause for the rest is not known. V and J calls and clone size are those listed in that table; D and trimming were worked out from the DNA. Across this sample there are about 63,000 clones, with around 86% seen only once. The ten largest clones take up around 1.7% of the sample.

To isolate intraepithelial and lamina propria lymphocytes from graft specimens, dithiothreitol, EDTA incubations and collagenase D digestion were used. Bulk TCR-beta sequencing was performed on serial intestinal graft biopsy specimens collected as late as 600 days after transplant. This sample stems from a study of graft-versus-host responses after intestinal transplantation (dated by TCRdb to the early 2020s). With regard to the full study: Multivisceral, liver-intestinal, or isolated intestinal transplants were received by the recipients. Every recipient was given anti-thymocyte globulin induction, followed by roughly 3 years of maintenance tacrolimus and steroids. After intestinal transplantation, graft-versus-host and host-versus-graft alloreactive T cell clones in the graft, circulation and bone marrow were tracked using bulk TCR-beta CDR3 sequencing. To identify alloreactive clones, pre-transplant mixed lymphocyte reaction products were sequenced and compared with unstimulated pre-transplant donor and recipient T cells. A cohort of fewer than 25 intestinal transplant recipients, including one retransplant, was enrolled, and a few patients lacking pretransplant specimens were excluded. A peak of at least 4% donor T cells among recipient peripheral blood mononuclear cells was the definition used for donor T cell macrochimerism. Samples from a few later patients were sequenced in-house on an Illumina MiSeq with MiXCR processing rather than by the commercial service. Results and caveats for the whole study, not just this receptor: Patients with donor T cell macrochimerism had high GvH to HvG T cell clonal ratios in their allografts. GvH clones turned up in recipient bone marrow, with some appearing earlier in ileal mucosa or blood, a pattern consistent with an intestinal mucosal origin. The conclusions were limited by the relatively low number and heterogeneity of the intestinal transplant patients. Early after transplant, peak levels of circulating GvH clones were associated with declines in HvG clones.

In the germline V gene (reference sequence), CDR1 corresponds to SEHNR and CDR2 to FQNEAQ. Taken from cysteine to phenylalanine, the CDR3 has 17 residues. The sequence is cut down to CDR3 DNA, 51 bases in frame from base 1. Relative to germline, V is 0 bases shorter and J is 4 bases shorter, with 13 bases between their ends. The sample consisted of ileum tissue, taken around 350 days after transplant. The V and J segments used are TRBV7-9 and TRBJ1-6, with no confident D gene call. This receptor was taken from a human patient who received an intestinal transplant, so some T cells may come from the graft donor. The CDR3 has the sequence CASSLAGSGEYNSPLHF. The DNA sequence is given as TGTGCCAGCAGCTTAGCCGGATCCGGGGAGTATAATTCACCCCTCCACTTT. With the rest looked up from the reference TRBV7-9 and TRBJ1-6 genes rather than sequenced, the full variable domain is DTGVSQNPRHKITKRGQNVTFRCDPISEHNRLYWYRQTLGQGPEFLTYFQNEAQLEKSRLLSDRFSAERPKGSFSTLEIQRTEQGDSAMYLCASSLAGSGEYNSPLHFGNGTRLTVT.